One TCR beta chain is described in this entry. From blood CD8+ and CD4+ T cells, TCR beta sequences were generated. Relapsing-remitting disease, either stable or active, was present in the treatment-naive patients who were the multiple sclerosis controls. TEMRA cells were FACS-enriched and CD8+ and CD4+ T cells negatively isolated. This entry comes from a study of CD8 T cells in Susac syndrome. The ends lost 8 bases at V and 8 bases at J; junction bases unmatched: 10. Germline assignment: CDR1 MNHNS and CDR2 SASEGT. This CDR3 has 14 residues. The RNA, about 0.45 to 1 ug, was put through reverse transcription using random hexamers. It was immunoSEQ multiplex PCR that amplified TCR beta CDR3 across 54 Vbeta and 13 Jbeta. MiXCR was run by TCRdb on the immunoSEQ multiplex PCR reads, yielding one entry per CDR3 protein. The data show under 250,000 distinct CDR3 sequences, around 95% seen once.

Specimen: CD4+ T cells from PBMCs. The V and J genes are TRBV6-1 and TRBJ2-4, with 9 bases matching TRBD2. This clonotype originated in a human donor with multiple sclerosis. Here the CDR3 reads CASRSGTSNYIQYF. The CDR3 region has the DNA TGTGCCAGCCGATCCGGGACTAGCAACTACATTCAGTACTTC.